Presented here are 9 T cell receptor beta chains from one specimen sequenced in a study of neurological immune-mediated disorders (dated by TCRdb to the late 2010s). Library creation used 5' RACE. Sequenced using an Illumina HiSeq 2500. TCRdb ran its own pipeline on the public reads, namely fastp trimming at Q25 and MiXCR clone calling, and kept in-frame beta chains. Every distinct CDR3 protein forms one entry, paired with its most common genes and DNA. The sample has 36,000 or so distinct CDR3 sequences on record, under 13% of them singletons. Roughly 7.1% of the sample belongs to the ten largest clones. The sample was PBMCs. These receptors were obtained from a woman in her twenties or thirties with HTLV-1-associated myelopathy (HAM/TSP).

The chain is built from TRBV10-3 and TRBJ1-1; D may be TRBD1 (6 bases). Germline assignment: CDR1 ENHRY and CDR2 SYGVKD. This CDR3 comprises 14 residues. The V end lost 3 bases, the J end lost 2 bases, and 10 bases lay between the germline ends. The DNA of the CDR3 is TGTGCCATCAGTGAACAACAGGGAAACACTGAAGCTTTCTTT. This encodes CAISEQQGNTEAFF.

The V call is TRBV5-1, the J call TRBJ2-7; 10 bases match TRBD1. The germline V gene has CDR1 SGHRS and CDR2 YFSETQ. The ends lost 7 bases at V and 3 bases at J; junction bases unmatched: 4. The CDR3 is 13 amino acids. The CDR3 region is CASPGDRGYEQYF. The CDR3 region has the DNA TGCGCCAGCCCAGGGGACAGGGGCTACGAGCAGTACTTC. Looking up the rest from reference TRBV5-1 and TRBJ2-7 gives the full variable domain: KAGVTQTPRYLIKTRGQQVTLSCSPISGHRSVSWYQQTPGQGLQFLFEYFSETQRNKGNFPGRFSGRQFSNSRSEMNVSTLELGDSALYLCASPGDRGYEQYFGPGTRLTVT.

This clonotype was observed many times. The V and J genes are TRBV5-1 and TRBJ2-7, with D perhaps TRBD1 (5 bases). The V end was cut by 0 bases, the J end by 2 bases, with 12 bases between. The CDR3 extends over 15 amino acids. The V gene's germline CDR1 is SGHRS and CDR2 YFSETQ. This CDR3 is CASSLEGVYTYEQYF. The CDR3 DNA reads TGCGCCAGCAGCTTGGAAGGGGTGTATACCTACGAGCAGTACTTC.

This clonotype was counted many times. The CDR3 region is CASSDYRVAGPYEQYF. CDR3 nucleotides: TGTGCCAGCAGTGATTATCGGGTTGCGGGGCCATACGAGCAGTACTTC. V gene TRBV2 combines with J gene TRBJ2-7; tentative D call: TRBD2 (6 bases). This CDR3 is 16 amino acids long. The V and J ends lost 3 bases and 4 bases respectively, with 19 bases between them. CDR1 is SNHLY and CDR2 is FYNNEI in the germline V gene.

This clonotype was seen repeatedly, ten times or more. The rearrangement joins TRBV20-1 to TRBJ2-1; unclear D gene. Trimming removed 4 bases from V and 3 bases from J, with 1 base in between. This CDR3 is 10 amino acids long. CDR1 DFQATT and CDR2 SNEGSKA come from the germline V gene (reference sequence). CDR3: CSAIYNEQFF. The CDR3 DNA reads TGCAGTGCTATCTACAATGAGCAGTTCTTC.

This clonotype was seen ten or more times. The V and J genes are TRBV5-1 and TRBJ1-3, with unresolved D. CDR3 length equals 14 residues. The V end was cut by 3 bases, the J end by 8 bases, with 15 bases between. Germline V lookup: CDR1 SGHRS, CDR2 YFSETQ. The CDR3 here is CASSSGDLGDTIYF. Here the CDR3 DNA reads TGCGCCAGCAGCTCCGGAGATCTTGGGGACACCATATATTTT.

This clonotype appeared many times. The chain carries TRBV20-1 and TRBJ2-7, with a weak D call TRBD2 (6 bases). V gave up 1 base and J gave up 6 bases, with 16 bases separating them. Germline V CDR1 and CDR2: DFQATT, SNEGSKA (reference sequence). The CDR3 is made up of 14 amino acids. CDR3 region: CSARAGTSSGEQYF. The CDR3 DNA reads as TGCAGTGCTAGAGCCGGGACTTCTTCTGGCGAGCAGTACTTC.

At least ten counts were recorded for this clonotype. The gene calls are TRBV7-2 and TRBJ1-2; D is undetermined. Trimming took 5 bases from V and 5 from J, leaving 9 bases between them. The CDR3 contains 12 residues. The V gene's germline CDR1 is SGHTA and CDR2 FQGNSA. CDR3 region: CASSPTTYGYTF. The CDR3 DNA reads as TGTGCCAGCAGCCCAACCACATATGGCTACACCTTC.

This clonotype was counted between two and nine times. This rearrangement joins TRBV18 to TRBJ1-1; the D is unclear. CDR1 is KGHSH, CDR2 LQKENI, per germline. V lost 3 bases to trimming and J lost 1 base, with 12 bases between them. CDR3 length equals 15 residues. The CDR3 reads CASSPTDRENTEAFF. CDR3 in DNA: TGTGCCAGCTCACCTACGGACCGGGAGAACACTGAAGCTTTCTTT.